This T cell receptor (beta chain) was sequenced in a study of T cells in localized non-small cell lung cancer. Study results and caveats: Longer overall survival accompanied higher blood T cell density. Uninvolved adjacent lung, not tumor, had the highest T cell clonality. When the top 100 tumor clones were examined, a median approximately 59 of them also appeared in the adjacent lung, which was paired and uninvolved. Sequencing involved a lone tumor region, leaving heterogeneity possible.

Concerning this clone: Its antigen is still unknown.

The CDR3 is 14 amino acids. CDR1 and CDR2 from the germline V gene are MNHNS and SASEGT. V shed 6 bases and J shed 0 bases, with 9 bases lying between them. Clones were read by immunoSEQ multiplex PCR, and TCRdb kept only the in-frame ones, dropping some. This repertoire shows 35,000 to 45,000 clones, around 83% found once; its top ten account for 7.1%. This rearrangement joins TRBV6-1 to TRBJ1-5; a possible D gene is TRBD1 (5 bases). The origin of this receptor is a woman aged 18 to 50 with stage III lung adenocarcinoma. The sample consisted of peripheral blood, taken before any cancer treatment. This CDR3 is CASRQENSNQPQHF. CDR3 nucleotide sequence: TGTGCCAGCAGACAGGAGAATAGCAATCAGCCCCAGCATTTT.